The TCR beta chain under discussion was sequenced for a study of beta chain features in type 1 diabetes. Study context: Taken together, all samples contributed approximately 110 million examined sorted cells.

Findings and limits, study-wide: Cells with high TCR expression could be over-represented by cDNA sequencing. TCRB CDR3s from Type 1 diabetes patients were moderately but significantly shorter in all four CD4+ subsets.

J was trimmed by 0 bases and V by 0 bases; bases with no gene match: 4. The germline V gene has CDR1 LGHNA and CDR2 YNFKEQ. The CDR3 extends over 17 amino acids. The entirety of the isolated RNA underwent reverse transcription, so expressed TCRB transcripts were sequenced. Sequencing used immunoSEQ multiplex PCR; TCRdb keeps in-frame clones, though not all of them. The sample consists of about 140,000 clones, about 9.7% of them appearing once. This clone has more than one count but fewer than ten. Antigen unknown. The V gene is TRBV4-2, the J gene TRBJ2-2; 7 bases fit TRBD2. This sequence originates from a woman between 40 and 50 years old in good health. The sequenced sample was central memory CD4+ T cells from blood. The CDR3 bases are TGTGCCAGCAGCCAAGAAACTAGCGCTCCGAACACCGGGGAGCTGTTTTTT. Protein product: CASSQETSAPNTGELFF.